This TCR beta chain was observed in a study of T-cell memory formation after mild COVID-19. Study in general: TCR clusters were mostly donor specific.

Constant-segment primers served in 5'RACE that generated TCR alpha and TCR beta cDNA libraries bearing sample barcodes and UMIs. TCRdb recomputed calls from the 5' RACE reads with MiXCR, one row per CDR3 protein. The table records approximately 50,000 distinct CDR3 sequences, 10% to 15% of them present only once. Germline loops: CDR1 MDHEN, CDR2 SYDVKM. Trimming removed 1 base at V and 5 bases at J, with 8 bases between. The CDR3 loop spans 13 amino acids. Overall study results and limits: The study found contracting CD4+ clones mainly in CM and EM and contracting CD8+ clones in EMRA. Cross-reactive memory apparently joined, as some responding clones appeared in pre-infection memory.

This clonotype was seen a few times. Its antigen is unknown. The specimen was PBMCs or a T cell subset sorted from them (not recorded which). The TCR originated in a man younger than 30 who had mild COVID-19 (a few samples of this study predate the infection). Cell type and time point are not known. The gene calls are TRBV28 and TRBJ1-1; the D gene is possibly TRBD1 (5 bases). The CDR3, as DNA: TGTGCCAGCAGTTTATTTGGGGGAACTGAAGCTTTCTTT. Protein sequence: CASSLFGGTEAFF.